This T cell receptor beta chain was recorded in a study of T cell repertoires in cytomegalovirus infection. On the study more broadly: CMV infection plus the matching HLA type was flagged by public TCR beta signatures.

Study-wide points: Carriers of CMV plus the relevant HLA were identified by cumulative public TCR beta family frequency.

This CDR3 has 14 amino acids. Germline V gives CDR1 SEHNR, CDR2 FQNEAQ (reference sequence). J gave up 6 bases and V 4 bases, and 4 bases lay outside the gene matches. One entry per CDR3 protein results from TCRdb running MiXCR on the reads. The table shows approximately 730,000 distinct CDR3 sequences, with almost 30% occurring only once. This clonotype has more than one count but fewer than ten. Its specificity is unknown. This sample comprised cultured CD8+ T cells from PBMCs, obtained from culture after CMV antigen stimulation. The TCR was taken from a human donor in good health (CMV status not recorded). Some clones in this sample may be carry-over from other donors' samples. This chain joins TRBV7-9 and TRBJ1-5; 9 bases are a match to TRBD1. The CDR3 protein is CASSSTGGFQPQHF. The CDR3 nucleotides read TGTGCCAGCAGCTCCACAGGGGGCTTTCAGCCCCAGCATTTT.